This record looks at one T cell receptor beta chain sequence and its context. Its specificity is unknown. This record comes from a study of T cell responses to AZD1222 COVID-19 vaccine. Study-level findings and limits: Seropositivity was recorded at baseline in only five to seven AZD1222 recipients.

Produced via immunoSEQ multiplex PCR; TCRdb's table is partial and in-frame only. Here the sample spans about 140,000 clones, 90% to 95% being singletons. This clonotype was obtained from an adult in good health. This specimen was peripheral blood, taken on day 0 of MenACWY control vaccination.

DNA of the CDR3: TGTGCCAGCAGCCTTACGGGACAGGGGCAGTATCGGCCCCAGCATTTT. Its protein product is CASSLTGQGQYRPQHF. The chain is built from TRBV28 and TRBJ1-5; the match to TRBD1 covers 10 bases. The V and J ends lost 6 bases and 9 bases, in that order; junction bases with no gene match: 14. The CDR3 has 16 residues. The V gene's germline CDR1 is MDHEN and CDR2 SYDVKM.